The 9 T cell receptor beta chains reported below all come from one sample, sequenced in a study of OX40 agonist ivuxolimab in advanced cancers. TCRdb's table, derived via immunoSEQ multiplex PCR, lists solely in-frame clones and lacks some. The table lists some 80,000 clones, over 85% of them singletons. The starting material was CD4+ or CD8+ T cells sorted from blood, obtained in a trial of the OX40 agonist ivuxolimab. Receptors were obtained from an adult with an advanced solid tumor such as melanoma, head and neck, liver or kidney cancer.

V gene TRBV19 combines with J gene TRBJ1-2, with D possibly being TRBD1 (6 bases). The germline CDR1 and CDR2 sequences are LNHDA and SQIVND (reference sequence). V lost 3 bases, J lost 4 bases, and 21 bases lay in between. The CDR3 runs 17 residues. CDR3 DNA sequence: TGTGCCAGTAGTATTAGTACAGGGAGGTCAGAAGGCTATGGCTACACCTTC. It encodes CASSISTGRSEGYGYTF.

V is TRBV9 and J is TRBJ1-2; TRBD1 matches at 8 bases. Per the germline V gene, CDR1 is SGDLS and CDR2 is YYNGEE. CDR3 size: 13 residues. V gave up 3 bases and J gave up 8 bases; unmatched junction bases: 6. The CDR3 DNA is TGTGCCAGCAGCGAAACGACAGGGGTAGGCTACACCTTC. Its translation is CASSETTGVGYTF.

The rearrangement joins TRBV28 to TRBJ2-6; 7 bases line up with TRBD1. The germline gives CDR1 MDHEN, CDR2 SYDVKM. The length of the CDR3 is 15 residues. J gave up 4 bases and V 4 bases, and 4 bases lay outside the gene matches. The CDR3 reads CASSSTGSGANVLTF. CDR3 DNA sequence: TGTGCCAGCAGTTCGACAGGGTCCGGGGCCAACGTCCTGACTTTC.

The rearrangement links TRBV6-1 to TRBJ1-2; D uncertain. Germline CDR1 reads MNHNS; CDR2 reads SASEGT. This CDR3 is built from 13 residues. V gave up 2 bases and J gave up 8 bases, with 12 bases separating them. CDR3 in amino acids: CASSETLGYGYTF. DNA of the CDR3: TGTGCCAGCAGTGAAACATTAGGTTACGGCTACACCTTC.

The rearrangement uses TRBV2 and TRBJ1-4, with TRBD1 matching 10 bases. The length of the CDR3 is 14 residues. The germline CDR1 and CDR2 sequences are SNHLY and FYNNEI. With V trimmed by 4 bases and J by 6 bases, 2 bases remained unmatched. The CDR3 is CASSGDRGHEKLFF. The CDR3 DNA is TGTGCCAGCAGTGGGGACAGGGGTCATGAAAAACTGTTTTTT.

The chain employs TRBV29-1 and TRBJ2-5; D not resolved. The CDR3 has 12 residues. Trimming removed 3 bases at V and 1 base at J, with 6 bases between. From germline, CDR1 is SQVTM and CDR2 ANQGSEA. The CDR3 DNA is TGCAGCGTTGAGCAAGGCCAAGAGACCCAGTACTTC. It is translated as CSVEQGQETQYF.

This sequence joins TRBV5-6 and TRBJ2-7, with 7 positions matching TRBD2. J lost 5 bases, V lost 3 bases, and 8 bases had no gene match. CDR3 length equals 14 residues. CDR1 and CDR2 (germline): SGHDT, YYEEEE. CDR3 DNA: TGTGCCAGCAGCTCACTAGCGCTGAGACACGAGCAGTACTTC. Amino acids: CASSSLALRHEQYF.

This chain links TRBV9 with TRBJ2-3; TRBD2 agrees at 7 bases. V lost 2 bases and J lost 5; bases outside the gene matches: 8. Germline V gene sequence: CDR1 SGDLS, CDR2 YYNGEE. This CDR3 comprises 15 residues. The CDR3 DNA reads TGTGCCAGCAGCGTTTACCAGCGGGGTTTAGATACGCAGTATTTT. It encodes CASSVYQRGLDTQYF. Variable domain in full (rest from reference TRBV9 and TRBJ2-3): DSGVTQTPKHLITATGQRVTLRCSPRSGDLSVYWYQQSLDQGLQFLIQYYNGEERAKGNILERFSAQQFPDLHSELNLSSLELGDSALYFCASSVYQRGLDTQYFGPGTRLTVL.

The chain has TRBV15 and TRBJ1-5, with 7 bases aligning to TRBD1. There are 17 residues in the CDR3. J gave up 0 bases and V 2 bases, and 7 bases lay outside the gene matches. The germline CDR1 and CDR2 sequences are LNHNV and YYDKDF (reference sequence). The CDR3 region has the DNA TGTGCCACCAGCAGAACCTCCGACAGGGTTAGCAATCAGCCCCAGCATTTT. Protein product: CATSRTSDRVSNQPQHF.